Presented here are 26 T cell receptor beta chains from one specimen sequenced in a study of blood T cells in healthy people across ages. Primers used in a second PCR of about 6 to 11 cycles were a sample-barcoded 5' primer and a J-beta primer mix. From the 5' RACE reads, TCRdb called clonotypes with MiXCR, one entry per CDR3 protein. The sample shows 850,000 or so distinct CDR3 sequences, 29% of them seen only once. Sample: blood. Receptors originate from a woman older than 75 in good health.

The rearrangement joins TRBV28 to TRBJ2-3; D is unresolved. The germline V gene has CDR1 MDHEN and CDR2 SYDVKM. V lost 7 bases, J lost 1 base, and 15 bases lay in between. The CDR3 covers 15 residues. The CDR3 bases are TGTGCCAGCACTCCCAGGCTTCCTCGCACAGATACGCAGTATTTT. It encodes CASTPRLPRTDTQYF.

This clonotype has at least ten counts. The CDR3 protein is CASSLAGPSDGYTF. DNA for the CDR3: TGTGCCAGCAGCTTAGCTGGGCCATCCGATGGCTACACCTTC. This chain joins TRBV7-9 and TRBJ1-2; D remains unclear. The V gene's germline CDR1 is SEHNR and CDR2 FQNEAQ (reference sequence). V lost 0 bases and J 6 bases, leaving 11 bases between the germline ends. The CDR3 runs 14 residues. Full variable domain (rest looked up from reference TRBV7-9 and TRBJ1-2): DTGVSQNPRHKITKRGQNVTFRCDPISEHNRLYWYRQTLGQGPEFLTYFQNEAQLEKSRLLSDRFSAERPKGSFSTLEIQRTEQGDSAMYLCASSLAGPSDGYTFGSGTRLTVV.

This clonotype has a count of ten or more. V is TRBV10-1 and J is TRBJ2-5; D possibly corresponds to TRBD2 (6 bases). CDR3 length: 14 amino acids. Trimming left V 0 bases short and J 6 bases short, with 11 bases between. Germline loops: CDR1 WNHNN, CDR2 SYGVQD (reference sequence). The CDR3 DNA reads TGCGCCAGCAGTGAGTCGTCAGGGAGGCAGACCCAGTACTTC. It yields the protein CASSESSGRQTQYF.

This clonotype was seen ten or more times. The chain carries TRBV7-9 and TRBJ1-2; D gene ambiguous. The CDR3 has 15 amino acids. Trimming left V 2 bases short and J 8 bases short, with 18 bases between. Per germline, CDR1 SEHNR and CDR2 FQNEAQ (reference sequence). The CDR3 loop is CASSLSSAESSGYTF. The CDR3 DNA reads TGTGCCAGCAGCTTATCATCCGCGGAGTCCTCGGGCTACACCTTC. Supplemented by reference TRBV7-9 and TRBJ1-2, the full variable domain reads DTGVSQNPRHKITKRGQNVTFRCDPISEHNRLYWYRQTLGQGPEFLTYFQNEAQLEKSRLLSDRFSAERPKGSFSTLEIQRTEQGDSAMYLCASSLSSAESSGYTFGSGTRLTVV.

This clonotype was detected ten times or more. The CDR3 loop is CASSGTRGGSSYEQYF. The CDR3 DNA is TGCGCCAGCAGTGGGACGAGGGGCGGAAGCTCCTACGAGCAGTACTTC. The chain carries TRBV10-1 and TRBJ2-7; D tentatively reads TRBD1 or TRBD2 (5 bases each). CDR3 size: 16 residues. Germline V gene lookup returns CDR1 WNHNN and CDR2 SYGVQD (reference sequence). Trimming removed 4 bases from V and 0 bases from J, with 16 bases in between.

This clonotype was detected a few times. This chain links TRBV24-1 with TRBJ1-5, with unresolved D. Germline-derived CDR1 and CDR2 are KGHDR and SFDVKD. CDR3 length equals 13 residues. V lost 3 bases and J lost 5, with 7 bases in between. CDR3 residues: CATSDREDQPQHF. As DNA, the CDR3 is TGTGCCACCAGTGATAGGGAAGATCAGCCCCAGCATTTT.

This sequence joins TRBV19 and TRBJ1-5; D is unresolved. Per the germline V gene, CDR1 is LNHDA and CDR2 is SQIVND (reference sequence). Trimming left V 4 bases short and J 0 bases short, with 19 bases between. The CDR3 length is 18 residues. CDR3 region: CASSKIRQALLSNQPQHF. CDR3 nucleotides: TGTGCCAGTAGTAAGATTAGGCAGGCCTTACTTAGCAATCAGCCCCAGCATTTT. Filled out from reference TRBV19 and TRBJ1-5, the complete variable domain reads DGGITQSPKYLFRKEGQNVTLSCEQNLNHDAMYWYRQDPGQGLRLIYYSQIVNDFQKGDIAEGYSVSREKKESFPLTVTSAQKNPTAFYLCASSKIRQALLSNQPQHFGDGTRLSIL.

This clonotype appeared many times. The rearrangement joins TRBV7-2 to TRBJ2-3; TRBD2 agrees at 13 bases. CDR3 length: 16 residues. V trimming: 5 bases; J trimming: 1 base; junction bases outside the gene matches: 3. Germline values: CDR1 SGHTA, CDR2 FQGNSA. This CDR3 reads CASSSGLAGGTDTQYF. DNA for the CDR3: TGTGCCAGCAGCAGCGGACTAGCGGGGGGCACAGATACGCAGTATTTT. The full variable domain, its missing parts supplied by reference TRBV7-2 and TRBJ2-3, is GAGVSQSPSNKVTEKGKDVELRCDPISGHTALYWYRQSLGQGLEFLIYFQGNSAPDKSGLPSDRFSAERTGGSVSTLTIQRTQQEDSAVYLCASSSGLAGGTDTQYFGPGTRLTVL.

This chain joins TRBV5-8 and TRBJ2-7; perhaps TRBD1 as D (5 bases). Trimming took off 0 bases at V and 5 bases at J, with 9 bases between the two ends. Germline V gene data show CDR1 as SGHTS and CDR2 as YDEGEE. CDR3 length: 13 amino acids. This CDR3 reads CASSLEGADEQYF. CDR3 nucleotides: TGTGCCAGCAGCTTGGAAGGGGCCGACGAGCAGTACTTC.

V and J are TRBV11-2 and TRBJ1-6; possible D gene TRBD1, 5 bases. V was pared by 1 base and J by 9 bases, with 10 bases between. Germline CDR1 reads SGHAT; CDR2 reads FQNNGV. The CDR3 runs 14 residues. In nucleotides, the CDR3 is TGTGCCAGCAGCTTAGGAGAGGGACTTTCACCCCTCCACTTT. It codes for CASSLGEGLSPLHF.

This clonotype was observed many times. The chain is built from TRBV10-3 and TRBJ2-3; 7 nucleotides align to TRBD2. The CDR3 spans 14 residues. Germline V gene sequence: CDR1 ENHRY, CDR2 SYGVKD. Unmatched junction bases numbered 5, after V lost 8 bases and J lost 0 bases. CDR3 sequence: CAICERGSTDTQYF. The CDR3 DNA reads as TGTGCCATCTGCGAGCGGGGTAGCACAGATACGCAGTATTTT.

This clonotype was counted between two and nine times. This may come from a read error, since a much larger clone is one base off. J is TRBJ2-7 and V is TRBV3-1; TRBD1 is a possible D gene (5 bases). The better agreement between TRBJ2-5 and the DNA end casts doubt on the J call. The CDR3 is 12 amino acids. The germline CDR1 and CDR2 sequences are LGHDT and YNNKEL (reference sequence). Here the CDR3 reads CVSTTGGETQYF. CDR3 DNA sequence: TGTGTCAGCACCACAGGCGGAGAGACCCAGTACTTC.

The chain is built from TRBV20-1 and TRBJ2-5, with D maybe TRBD2 (5 bases). CDR1 DFQATT and CDR2 SNEGSKA come from the germline V gene (reference sequence). The germline V and J ends were trimmed by 5 bases and 1 base, with 11 bases remaining between them. The CDR3 length is 13 residues. The CDR3 protein is CSAGRDIQETQYF. The DNA of the CDR3 is TGCAGTGCTGGCCGGGATATCCAAGAGACCCAGTACTTC.

The chain carries TRBV30 and TRBJ1-1, with 9 bases matching TRBD1. V lost 1 base to trimming and J lost 10 bases; unmatched junction nucleotides: 13. Per germline, CDR1 GTSNPN and CDR2 SVGIG (reference sequence). The CDR3 runs 15 residues. This chain's CDR3 is CAWSGSGQGISGAFF. CDR3 coding DNA: TGTGCCTGGAGTGGATCCGGACAGGGGATATCAGGAGCTTTCTTT.

This clonotype turned up a few times. CDR3 loop: CASSQDPGAGGYTF. The CDR3 bases are TGCGCCAGCAGCCAAGATCCGGGGGCAGGTGGCTACACCTTC. The V and J genes are TRBV4-1 and TRBJ1-2; weak D call: TRBD1 (6 bases). The CDR3 is 14 amino acids. V lost 0 bases to trimming and J lost 7 bases, with 12 bases between them. The V gene's germline CDR1 is MGHRA and CDR2 YSYEKL.

V gene TRBV24-1 combines with J gene TRBJ2-1; maybe TRBD1 (6 bases). V gave up 5 bases and J gave up 6 bases, with 19 bases separating them. This CDR3 comprises 16 residues. The germline gives CDR1 KGHDR, CDR2 SFDVKD. The CDR3 loop is CATSAQGGSGFNEQFF. The CDR3 DNA reads as TGTGCCACCAGTGCCCAAGGGGGAAGTGGGTTCAATGAGCAGTTCTTC.

This clonotype was observed many times. The genes are TRBV12-3 or TRBV12-4 and TRBJ2-1; 12 nucleotides match TRBD1. V was pared by 4 bases and J by 0 bases, with 7 bases of the junction left unmatched. The CDR3 runs to 18 residues. The CDR3 sequence is CASSWDRGQRSSYNEQFF. DNA for the CDR3: TGTGCCAGCAGTTGGGACAGGGGGCAGAGGAGCTCCTACAATGAGCAGTTCTTC.

This clonotype was counted at least ten times. The chain joins TRBV7-2 to TRBJ2-1, with unresolved D. Germline values: CDR1 SGHTA, CDR2 FQGNSA. Trimming cost V 4 bases and J 1 base, with 5 bases left between them. The CDR3 extends over 13 amino acids. The CDR3 here is CASSSRSYNEQFF. The CDR3 DNA reads TGTGCCAGCAGCTCTAGATCCTACAATGAGCAGTTCTTC.

This clonotype has more than one count but fewer than ten. At one boundary the junction diverges from the germline segment, which might be a read error. The chain employs TRBV28 and TRBJ2-7; 7 bases align to TRBD2. The germline V gene has CDR1 MDHEN and CDR2 SYDVKM. The CDR3 spans 15 residues. The DNA of the CDR3 is TGTGCCAGCACCCTGGGGGGGGTTAGCTCCTACGAGCGGTACTTC. Translating it yields CASTLGGVSSYERYF.

Only a few counts were recorded for this clonotype. This chain links TRBV28 with TRBJ2-4; 8 positions match TRBD2. The trim removed 5 bases at V and 7 bases at J, leaving 7 bases unmatched. This CDR3 has 14 residues. Germline-derived CDR1 and CDR2 are MDHEN and SYDVKM. CDR3 region: CASSPRTSMNIQYF. In nucleotides, the CDR3 is TGTGCCAGCAGTCCAAGGACTAGCATGAACATTCAGTACTTC. Supplemented by reference TRBV28 and TRBJ2-4, the full variable domain reads DVKVTQSSRYLVKRTGEKVFLECVQDMDHENMFWYRQDPGLGLRLIYFSYDVKMKEKGDIPEGYSVSREKKERFSLILESASTNQTSMYLCASSPRTSMNIQYFGAGTRLSVL.

This clonotype was observed many times. The CDR3 DNA sequence: TGTGCCAGCAGCTTCAATCGGGGGGGCCCAAGCTCCTACAATGAGCAGTTCTTC. Amino acids: CASSFNRGGPSSYNEQFF. J is TRBJ2-1 and V is TRBV7-8, with 8 nucleotides matching TRBD2. CDR3 length equals 18 residues. The J segment lost 0 bases and the V segment lost 3 bases, leaving 10 bases of the junction unmatched. Germline V lookup: CDR1 SGHVS, CDR2 FQNEAQ.

This clonotype was seen repeatedly, ten times or more. The chain recombines TRBV7-2 with TRBJ2-3; TRBD2 aligns across 9 bases. This CDR3 has 12 residues. The V gene's germline CDR1 is SGHTA and CDR2 FQGNSA. Unmatched junction bases numbered 5, after V lost 6 bases and J lost 10 bases. The DNA of the CDR3 is TGTGCCAGCAGGCCTAGCGGGGACCCGCAGTATTTT. Translating it yields CASRPSGDPQYF.

This clonotype showed up many times. One junction end does not reproduce the germline sequence, and a read error may be involved. The genes are TRBV5-1 and TRBJ2-5; D possibly matches TRBD1 or TRBD2 (6 bases each). Germline V lookup: CDR1 SGHRS, CDR2 YFSETQ. CDR3 length: 14 amino acids. In DNA form, the CDR3 reads TGTGCCAGCAGCTTAGAGGGGGGCCAAGAGACCCAGTACTTC. This encodes CASSLEGGQETQYF. Full variable domain (outside the CDR3, taken from reference TRBV5-1 and TRBJ2-5): KAGVTQTPRYLIKTRGQQVTLSCSPISGHRSVSWYQQTPGQGLQFLFEYFSETQRNKGNFPGRFSGRQFSNSRSEMNVSTLELGDSALYLCASSLEGGQETQYFGPGTRLLVL.

This clonotype was seen more than once but under ten times. A much larger clone sits a single nucleotide away, making a read error possible. The V call is TRBV12-3 or TRBV12-4, the J call TRBJ2-7; tentatively, D is TRBD2 (7 bases). V was clipped by 0 bases and J by 7 bases, with 25 bases between them. The CDR3 extends over 18 amino acids. This chain's CDR3 is CASSLALAGAASYNEQYF. The CDR3 DNA sequence: TGTGCCAGCAGTTTAGCGCTGGCGGGGGCGGCCTCCTACAATGAGCAGTACTTC.

This clonotype occurred many times. V gene TRBV7-2 combines with J gene TRBJ2-1; D possibly uses TRBD1 or TRBD2 (5 bases each). From germline, CDR1 is SGHTA and CDR2 FQGNSA. Trimming removed 7 bases at V and 5 bases at J, with 18 bases between. The CDR3 has 15 amino acids. CDR3: CASKFGAPGNNEQFF. The CDR3 DNA reads as TGTGCCAGCAAGTTCGGGGCTCCCGGGAACAATGAGCAGTTCTTC. The full variable domain, with the rest looked up from reference TRBV7-2 and TRBJ2-1, is GAGVSQSPSNKVTEKGKDVELRCDPISGHTALYWYRQSLGQGLEFLIYFQGNSAPDKSGLPSDRFSAERTGGSVSTLTIQRTQQEDSAVYLCASKFGAPGNNEQFFGPGTRLTVL.

CDR3 region: CSAWTGGQQPQHF. CDR3 nucleotide sequence: TGCAGTGCCTGGACAGGAGGCCAGCAGCCCCAGCATTTT. The chain has TRBV20-1 and TRBJ1-5, with TRBD1 matching over 7 bases. V was pared by 6 bases and J by 7 bases, with 9 bases of the junction left unmatched. The CDR3 runs 13 residues. CDR1 is DFQATT, CDR2 SNEGSKA, per germline (reference sequence).